One T cell receptor (beta chain) is described in this entry. Its cognate antigen is unknown. The sample originates from a study of cytomegalovirus exposure and HLA in healthy donors. General study findings and limits: Across donors, sequencing depth was assumed by presence/absence analyses to be roughly uniform.

PCR primers comprised 60 Vbeta and 13 Jbeta primers. Some clones are missing from TCRdb's copy, which holds only in-frame ones; the method was immunoSEQ multiplex PCR. With approximately 72,000 clones in the sample, the ten largest clones hold 2.7%. V was clipped by 4 bases and J by 4 bases; unmatched bases: 2. Germline-derived CDR1 and CDR2 are MNHNY and SVGAGI (reference sequence). The CDR3 is 13 amino acids. Sequencing used PBMCs. This TCR was sampled from a man aged 35 to 55 in good health and CMV-seronegative. The chain carries TRBV6-6 and TRBJ1-2; TRBD1 agrees at 8 bases. The DNA for the CDR3 is TGTGCCAGCAGTTCAGGGGGCATCTATGGCTACACCTTC. Its translation is CASSSGGIYGYTF.